The 26 T cell receptor beta chains listed next were all sequenced from one sample in a study of cytomegalovirus exposure and HLA in healthy donors. Clones were read by immunoSEQ multiplex PCR, and TCRdb kept only the in-frame ones, dropping some. The repertoire has 100,000 or so clones, approximately 88% of them found once; the top ten carry 3.9%. The specimen was PBMCs. These TCRs come from a woman aged 25-40 years in good health and CMV-seronegative.

The gene calls are TRBV6-5 and TRBJ2-5; TRBD1 matches at 9 bases. J gave up 5 bases and V 6 bases, and 7 bases lay outside the gene matches. CDR1 MNHEY and CDR2 SVGAGI come from the germline V gene. The CDR3 is 14 amino acids. CDR3 sequence reads: CASRDTGGAETQYF. Written as DNA, the CDR3 is TGTGCCAGCAGAGACACAGGGGGCGCGGAGACCCAGTACTTC.

The CDR3 region has the DNA TGTGCCACCAGCAGAGAGCGCGGGTTTAGCGTAGCTTTCTTT. It encodes CATSRERGFSVAFF. V usage is TRBV15 and J usage is TRBJ1-1; no reliable D call. There are 14 residues in the CDR3. CDR1 is LNHNV, CDR2 YYDKDF, per germline (reference sequence). Trimming removed 0 bases from V and 10 bases from J, with 15 bases in between.

This clone was counted a single time. The CDR3 DNA follows: TGTGCCAGCAGTGACTCTCGGGACACTGAAGCTTTCTTT. Its translation: CASSDSRDTEAFF. The chain employs TRBV6-1 and TRBJ1-1; D gene ambiguous. The CDR3 covers 13 residues. CDR1 MNHNS and CDR2 SASEGT come from the germline V gene. Trimming pared 3 bases from V and 3 bases from J, leaving 8 bases between.

The CDR3 bases are TGTGCCAGCAGGGGGACAGGGGTAAAGTACGAGCAGTACTTC. Amino acid sequence: CASRGTGVKYEQYF. The rearrangement links TRBV6-6 to TRBJ2-7; 10 bases agree with TRBD1. The CDR3 covers 14 residues. The junction had 6 bases not matched to a gene; V was cut back by 6 bases and J by 4 bases. The germline V gene encodes CDR1 MNHNY and CDR2 SVGAGI (reference sequence).

The CDR3 region has the DNA TGCAGCGTAGTTAACGACAGAAACACCGGGGAGCTGTTTTTT. It translates to CSVVNDRNTGELFF. V usage is TRBV29-1 and J usage is TRBJ2-2; a possible D gene is TRBD1 (5 bases). V lost 6 bases and J lost 2, with 13 bases in between. There are 14 residues in the CDR3. CDR1 and CDR2 (germline): SQVTM, ANQGSEA.

The genes are TRBV11-2 and TRBJ1-2; 10 positions match TRBD1. The CDR3 runs 18 residues. Germline V gene data show CDR1 as SGHAT and CDR2 as FQNNGV. With 0 bases clipped from V and 5 bases from J, the junction kept 12 bases outside the gene matches. CDR3 sequence reads: CASSLEGVPGQGRYGYTF. As DNA, the CDR3 is TGTGCCAGCAGCTTAGAGGGGGTCCCGGGACAGGGGAGGTATGGCTACACCTTC.

The chain joins TRBV27 to TRBJ2-1; no clear D. Germline CDR1 is MNHEY and CDR2 is SMNVEV (reference sequence). The CDR3 has 15 amino acids. The ends were cut back, 5 bases at V and 4 bases at J, with 15 bases in the middle. CDR3 region: CASSPLGSGYNEQFF. The DNA for the CDR3 is TGTGCCAGCAGTCCCCTCGGGTCCGGGTACAATGAGCAGTTCTTC.

V gene TRBV27 combines with J gene TRBJ2-7; 11 bases are a match to TRBD2. V lost 4 bases, J lost 0 bases, and 8 bases stayed unmatched. The CDR3 consists of 17 residues. The germline V gene encodes CDR1 MNHEY and CDR2 SMNVEV (reference sequence). The CDR3 loop is CASSWLAGGSHSYEQYF. The CDR3 nucleotides are TGTGCCAGCAGTTGGCTAGCGGGGGGCTCTCACTCCTACGAGCAGTACTTC.

The J gene is TRBJ1-2, the V gene TRBV6-5; D uncertain. Germline V lookup: CDR1 MNHEY, CDR2 SVGAGI. CDR3 size: 16 residues. Trimming removed 1 base at V and 9 bases at J, with 21 bases between. The CDR3 here is CASSYYPVSPLISYTF. In DNA form, the CDR3 reads TGTGCCAGCAGTTACTACCCGGTATCTCCTCTAATAAGCTACACCTTC.

J is TRBJ2-3 and V is TRBV9; D ambiguous. The germline V gene has CDR1 SGDLS and CDR2 YYNGEE. The CDR3 is made up of 14 amino acids. Trimming cost V 0 bases and J 0 bases, with 5 bases left between them. Here the CDR3 DNA reads TGTGCCAGCAGCGTAGTAGCTAGCACAGATACGCAGTATTTT. This encodes CASSVVASTDTQYF.

This chain joins TRBV5-1 and TRBJ2-1; possibly TRBD1 for D (5 bases). The germline V gene encodes CDR1 SGHRS and CDR2 YFSETQ. The CDR3 totals 12 residues. Trimming cost V 0 bases and J 7 bases, with 5 bases left between them. The CDR3 is CASSLAGNEQFF. The CDR3 DNA sequence: TGCGCCAGCAGCTTGGCAGGGAATGAGCAGTTCTTC. Filled out from reference TRBV5-1 and TRBJ2-1, the complete variable domain reads KAGVTQTPRYLIKTRGQQVTLSCSPISGHRSVSWYQQTPGQGLQFLFEYFSETQRNKGNFPGRFSGRQFSNSRSEMNVSTLELGDSALYLCASSLAGNEQFFGPGTRLTVL.

The chain couples TRBV4-1 to TRBJ1-1, with a weak D call TRBD1 (5 bases). Germline CDR1 reads MGHRA; CDR2 reads YSYEKL. The V and J ends lost 2 bases and 5 bases respectively, with 24 bases between them. This CDR3 comprises 18 residues. The CDR3 sequence is CASSQPVLGRQGRTEAFF. The CDR3 coding sequence is TGCGCCAGCAGCCAACCCGTTCTCGGGAGGCAGGGACGAACTGAAGCTTTCTTT.

This clone was counted a single time. The chain has TRBV15 and TRBJ2-2, with D perhaps matching TRBD1 (5 bases). CDR1 LNHNV and CDR2 YYDKDF come from the germline V gene (reference sequence). This CDR3 comprises 14 residues. Trimming cost V 6 bases and J 4 bases, with 12 bases left between them. CDR3 nucleotides: TGTGCCACCAGTATCGGCCAGGGCACCGGGGAGCTGTTTTTT. This encodes CATSIGQGTGELFF.

V gene TRBV7-2 combines with J gene TRBJ2-7, with 9 bases identical to TRBD1. V was clipped by 5 bases and J by 9 bases; unmatched bases: 5. CDR3 length: 12 amino acids. Germline V gene lookup returns CDR1 SGHTA and CDR2 FQGNSA. CDR3: CASSRPGQGQYF. In DNA, the CDR3 is TGTGCCAGCAGCCGACCGGGACAGGGGCAGTACTTC.

The sample holds a few counts of this clone. This chain joins TRBV9 and TRBJ2-7, with TRBD2 matching 8 bases. The CDR3 totals 14 residues. Germline CDR1 reads SGDLS; CDR2 reads YYNGEE. The V gene end was trimmed by 1 base and the J gene end by 0 bases; junction bases not matched to a gene: 0. CDR3 DNA: TGTGCCAGCAGCGTAAGCGGGGGCTCCTACGAGCAGTACTTC. Translated, it gives CASSVSGGSYEQYF.

CDR3 nucleotide sequence: TGTGCCAGCAGTCCTCGGGAGGGCCCAGGGGATACGCAGTATTTT. Translation gives CASSPREGPGDTQYF. V gene TRBV7-7 combines with J gene TRBJ2-3; 8 bases are shared with TRBD2. Germline CDR1 is SSHAT and CDR2 is FNYEAQ (reference sequence). V shed 6 bases, J shed 6 bases, and the junction held 11 bases outside the gene matches. The CDR3 is made up of 15 amino acids.

The chain joins TRBV2 to TRBJ2-1; 11 bases match TRBD2. CDR1 is SNHLY, CDR2 FYNNEI, per germline. The CDR3 runs to 15 residues. The V and J ends lost 10 bases and 8 bases, in that order; junction bases with no gene match: 13. CDR3 nucleotides: TGTGCCAATTCGGTGGGGACTAGCGGTCTGGATGAGCAGTTCTTC. It specifies CANSVGTSGLDEQFF.

This sequence joins TRBV27 and TRBJ2-3, with D possibly matching TRBD1 (7 bases). This CDR3 is built from 15 residues. Germline lookup yields CDR1 MNHEY and CDR2 SMNVEV (reference sequence). V was shortened by 2 bases and J by 0 bases, with 9 bases between the two germline ends. The CDR3 DNA is TGTGCCAGCAGTTTAGCGGGACAGAGCACAGATACGCAGTATTTT. This translates into CASSLAGQSTDTQYF.

The CDR3 protein is CASSPPGAPSIYF. DNA of the CDR3: TGTGCCAGCAGTCCTCCGGGAGCTCCTTCCATATATTTT. The chain links TRBV6-5 to TRBJ1-3; no reliable D call. Trimming took off 5 bases at V and 11 bases at J, with 16 bases between the two ends. Germline V gene sequence: CDR1 MNHEY, CDR2 SVGAGI. The CDR3 sequence is 13 residues long.

The V gene is TRBV27, the J gene TRBJ2-3, with TRBD2 as a possible D gene (6 bases). Germline CDR1 reads MNHEY; CDR2 reads SMNVEV (reference sequence). This CDR3 contains 16 residues. V was cut by 3 bases and J by 2 bases, with 15 bases left in between. In DNA, the CDR3 is TGTGCCAGCAGTTTCGGCCGCGGGGTGCACACAGATACGCAGTATTTT. This gives the protein CASSFGRGVHTDTQYF.

The chain uses TRBV19 and TRBJ1-1; TRBD1 might be the D (5 bases). Germline loops: CDR1 LNHDA, CDR2 SQIVND (reference sequence). The CDR3 extends over 14 amino acids. The germline V and J ends were trimmed by 5 bases and 5 bases, with 15 bases remaining between them. CDR3: CASSRTGGLTEAFF. The CDR3, as DNA: TGTGCCAGTAGTCGAACCGGGGGGTTGACTGAAGCTTTCTTT.

The rearrangement joins TRBV28 to TRBJ1-2; D remains ambiguous. Trimming shortened V by 6 bases and J by 0 bases, and 11 bases separated the two germline ends. Per the germline V gene, CDR1 is MDHEN and CDR2 is SYDVKM. The CDR3 runs to 14 residues. The DNA for the CDR3 is TGTGCCAGCAGGAGGTCCAAGGCTAACTATGGCTACACCTTC. Its translation: CASRRSKANYGYTF.

Only a few counts were recorded for this clone. The V and J genes are TRBV6-5 and TRBJ1-5; D possibly corresponds to TRBD1 (6 bases). Germline-derived CDR1 and CDR2 are MNHEY and SVGAGI. The length of the CDR3 is 13 residues. V lost 5 bases and J 6 bases, leaving 11 bases between the germline ends. CDR3: CASSIQGSQPQHF. CDR3 sequence (DNA): TGTGCCAGCAGTATCCAGGGGAGTCAGCCCCAGCATTTT.

The chain employs TRBV11-1 and TRBJ2-1; the D gene is possibly TRBD2 (6 bases). This CDR3 has 13 amino acids. Trimming removed 3 bases at V and 6 bases at J, with 9 bases between. The germline V gene has CDR1 SGHAT and CDR2 FQDESV (reference sequence). As DNA, the CDR3 is TGTGCCAGCAGCTTGGGACTCTTCAATGAGCAGTTCTTC. Its protein product is CASSLGLFNEQFF.

V is TRBV19 and J is TRBJ2-1; weak D call: TRBD1 (6 bases). The CDR3 has 13 amino acids. In germline, CDR1 is LNHDA, CDR2 SQIVND (reference sequence). Trimming took off 7 bases at V and 7 bases at J, with 14 bases between the two ends. CDR3 sequence reads: CASTQGFLNEQFF. CDR3 coding DNA: TGTGCCAGTACACAGGGTTTTCTTAATGAGCAGTTCTTC.

The rearrangement uses TRBV6-5 and TRBJ2-2, with D tentatively TRBD2 (5 bases). V dropped 6 bases and J dropped 6 bases, with 11 bases sitting between them. This CDR3 has 13 amino acids. CDR1 and CDR2 from the germline V gene are MNHEY and SVGAGI. CDR3 DNA: TGTGCCAGCAGGAGGGTCGGTCCCGGGGAGCTGTTTTTT. This encodes CASRRVGPGELFF.